This T cell receptor beta chain was observed in a study of shared T cell receptors in the human thymus. V lost 6 bases to trimming and J lost 3 bases, with 12 bases between them. This CDR3 has 13 residues. Germline V lookup: CDR1 MNHNS, CDR2 SASEGT. Clones were read by immunoSEQ multiplex PCR, and TCRdb kept only the in-frame ones, dropping some. The sample yields some 400,000 clones, approximately 95% seen once. The receptor comes from a human donor. Sequenced: thymocytes. The chain has TRBV6-1 and TRBJ2-7, with D unresolved. The chain's CDR3 is CASRKLIDYEQYF. The CDR3, as DNA: TGTGCCAGCAGGAAGTTGATTGACTACGAGCAGTACTTC.